Reported below is one T cell receptor beta chain. The antigen is undetermined. Assay used: immunoSEQ multiplex PCR; TCRdb lists only in-frame clones, some missing. The data hold about 160,000 clones, with around nine tenths observed a single time. This record comes from a study of cytomegalovirus exposure and HLA in healthy donors. Findings of the study overall: For cytomegalovirus status, the classifier reportedly gave diagnoses with high specificity and sensitivity.

Germline CDR1 reads SGHVS; CDR2 reads FQNEAQ. The CDR3 covers 16 residues. V was cut by 1 base and J by 0 bases, with 13 bases left in between. The sample taken for sequencing was PBMCs. The clonotype comes from a young woman in good health and CMV-seronegative. The chain has TRBV7-8 and TRBJ2-7, with D tentatively TRBD2 (5 bases). This chain's CDR3 is CASSLGRGQASYEQYF. For the CDR3, the DNA is TGTGCCAGCAGCTTAGGTCGCGGGCAAGCCTCCTACGAGCAGTACTTC.